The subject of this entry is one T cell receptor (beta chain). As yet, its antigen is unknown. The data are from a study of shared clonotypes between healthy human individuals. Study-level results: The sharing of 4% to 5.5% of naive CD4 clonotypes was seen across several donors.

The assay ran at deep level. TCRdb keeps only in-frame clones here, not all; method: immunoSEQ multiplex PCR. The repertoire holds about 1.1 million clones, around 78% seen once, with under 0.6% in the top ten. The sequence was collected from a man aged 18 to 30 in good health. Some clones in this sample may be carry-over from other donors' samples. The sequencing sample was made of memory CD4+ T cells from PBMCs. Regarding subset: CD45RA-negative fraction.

The CDR3 DNA follows: TGTGCCAGCAGTGATATTGGACAAGTTATTAACACTGAAGCTTTCTTT. This sequence encodes CASSDIGQVINTEAFF. V usage is TRBV2 and J usage is TRBJ1-1, with a tentative D call TRBD1 (5 bases). The CDR3 has 16 residues. The V gene's germline CDR1 is SNHLY and CDR2 FYNNEI. Deletions cut 3 bases from V and 2 bases from J, with 16 bases between.